This T cell receptor beta chain was identified in a study of radiotherapy plus CTLA-4 blockade in lung cancer. On the study more broadly: Disease control was achieved by approximately 30% of patients, and objective responses by about 19%.

General study results and limits: Reportedly, early blood T cell clone dynamics best predicted response, with interferon-beta. After treatment with radiotherapy plus ipilimumab, TCR clones that came from the tumor expanded in blood.

Looked up from germline, CDR1 is MNHNS and CDR2 is SASEGT. The CDR3 totals 13 residues. Trimming cost V 2 bases and J 8 bases; bases outside gene matches: 3. Concerning this clone itself: What it recognizes is unknown.

Ipilimumab CTLA-4 blockade and focal radiation were given to patients with chemo-refractory metastatic non-small-cell lung cancer. The method was immunoSEQ multiplex PCR; TCRdb's version includes in-frame clones alone and lacks a portion of them. The repertoire consists of more than 30,000 clones, with 65% to 75% occurring once and the leading ten covering 3% to 5%. The V and J genes are TRBV6-1 and TRBJ2-1; 7 positions match TRBD2. This TCR derives from a human donor with non-small cell lung cancer who had stable disease on radiotherapy plus ipilimumab. The sample was peripheral blood, taken from a patient treated with radiotherapy plus ipilimumab. CDR3: CASSELGRDEQFF. CDR3 nucleotide sequence: TGTGCCAGCAGTGAATTAGGGAGGGATGAGCAGTTCTTC.